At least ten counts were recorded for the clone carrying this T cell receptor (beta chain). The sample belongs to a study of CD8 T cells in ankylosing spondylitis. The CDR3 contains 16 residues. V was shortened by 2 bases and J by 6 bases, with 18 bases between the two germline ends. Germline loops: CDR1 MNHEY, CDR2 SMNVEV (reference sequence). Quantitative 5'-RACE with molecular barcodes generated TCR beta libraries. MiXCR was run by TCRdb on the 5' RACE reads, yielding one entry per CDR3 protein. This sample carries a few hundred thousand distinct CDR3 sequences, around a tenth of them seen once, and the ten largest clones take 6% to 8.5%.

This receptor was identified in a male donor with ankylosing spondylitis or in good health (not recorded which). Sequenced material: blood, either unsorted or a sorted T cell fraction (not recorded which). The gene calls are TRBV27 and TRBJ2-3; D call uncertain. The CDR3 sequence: CASSLGRIYTSDTQYF. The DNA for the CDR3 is TGTGCCAGCAGTTTAGGACGGATCTACACCAGTGATACGCAGTATTTT.